The sequence of this T cell receptor beta chain was determined in a study of radiation and T cells in renal cell carcinoma. Across the whole study: Nephrectomy followed 15 Gy stereotactic body radiation by 4 weeks. Regarding the study as a whole: In blood, top tumor clones expanded by 2 weeks, shrinking by 4. Without pretreatment biopsies, baseline tumor clonotype presence was undetermined.

Germline CDR1 SGHDT, CDR2 YYEEEE. The V gene lost 4 bases and the J gene lost 3 bases, with 10 bases spanning the gap. There are 14 residues in the CDR3. Noted time point: baseline pretreatment blood. The treatment was: 15 Gy SBRT to primary tumor, nephrectomy 4 weeks later. After SBRT, blood was collected at 2 and 4 weeks, plus baseline. Comment on this clone: What it recognizes is unknown.

Clones were read by immunoSEQ multiplex PCR, and TCRdb kept only the in-frame ones, dropping some. This sample carries 130,000 to 150,000 clones, about 85% of them seen once, and the ten largest clones take roughly 4%. The specimen was blood, collected from a patient whose treatment included radiotherapy and nephrectomy. This receptor was identified in a woman aged 70-85 years with renal cell carcinoma. The rearrangement joins TRBV5-6 to TRBJ1-4; the D gene is possibly TRBD1 (6 bases). Written as DNA, the CDR3 is TGTGCCAGCAGCCAGGGGTTAGCTAATGAAAAACTGTTTTTT. Translating it yields CASSQGLANEKLFF.